This T cell receptor beta chain was sequenced during a study of shared clonotypes between healthy human individuals. V lost 9 bases, J lost 1 base, and 12 bases lay in between. There are 13 residues in the CDR3. CDR1 and CDR2 from the germline V gene are LNHDA and SQIVND (reference sequence). TCRdb keeps only in-frame clones here, not all; method: immunoSEQ multiplex PCR. Of 470,000 or so clones in the sample, 60% to 80% were seen once. The gene calls are TRBV19 and TRBJ2-5; D remains ambiguous. Sequenced input: PBMCs. The clonotype originates from a woman in her thirties or forties in good health. Some clones in this sample may be carry-over from other donors' samples. The CDR3 sequence is CARVGIPQETQYF. DNA for the CDR3: TGTGCCAGGGTGGGAATCCCCCAAGAGACCCAGTACTTC. The entire variable domain, with the rest obtained from reference TRBV19 and TRBJ2-5, is as follows: DGGITQSPKYLFRKEGQNVTLSCEQNLNHDAMYWYRQDPGQGLRLIYYSQIVNDFQKGDIAEGYSVSREKKESFPLTVTSAQKNPTAFYLCARVGIPQETQYFGPGTRLLVL.